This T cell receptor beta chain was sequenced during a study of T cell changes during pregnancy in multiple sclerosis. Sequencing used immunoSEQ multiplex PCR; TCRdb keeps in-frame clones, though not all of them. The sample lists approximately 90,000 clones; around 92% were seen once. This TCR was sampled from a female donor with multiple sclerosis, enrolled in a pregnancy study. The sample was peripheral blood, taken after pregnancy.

The CDR3 DNA reads TGTGCCAGCAGTTTGAGCATGGGGCCCCAAGAGACCCAGTACTTC. This encodes CASSLSMGPQETQYF. The J gene is TRBJ2-5, the V gene TRBV27; possibly TRBD1 for D (5 bases). Trimming removed 3 bases from V and 1 base from J, with 12 bases in between. CDR1 is MNHEY, CDR2 SMNVEV, per germline (reference sequence). CDR3 length: 15 residues.